A selection of T cell receptor beta chains follows, all from one sample in a study of Graves' ophthalmopathy and Graves' hyperthyroidism. One entry per CDR3 protein, called by TCRdb with MiXCR from the multiplex PCR reads. The sample lists approximately 460,000 distinct CDR3 sequences, approximately 15% seen once, with more than 8.5% in the top ten. Input material: blood. The receptors come from a woman in her 30s with Graves' ophthalmopathy. The CDR3 runs from the conserved cysteine through the conserved F or W. Fields, in order: J gene, clone size, D gene, V gene, CDR3 DNA, CDR3 protein. D genes are given only for firm matches. Each size is once, few, many, or a class for an expanded clone.

TRBJ2-5 many TRBD2 TRBV12-3/TRBV12-4 TGTGCCAGCAGTTTGGGCCGGGTGGCGGGAGTGCTGGTAGAGACCCAGTACTTC CASSLGRVAGVLVETQYF
TRBJ2-7 many . TRBV2 TGTGCCAGCAGTGTGATCGATACGGGTTGGGGCGAGCAGTACTTC CASSVIDTGWGEQYF
TRBJ1-2 many TRBD1 TRBV15 TGTGCCACCAGAGGGGACAGGGGCAGGAATGGCTACACCTTC CATRGDRGRNGYTF
TRBJ1-5 many TRBD1 TRBV12-3/TRBV12-4 TGTGCCAGCACTACACAGGGGAACCAGCCCCAGCATTTT CASTTQGNQPQHF
TRBJ1-1 many . TRBV9 TGTGCCAGCAGCGTAGACAGACCAAACAGTGAAGCTTTCTTT CASSVDRPNSEAFF
TRBJ1-1 many . TRBV24-1 TGTGCCACCAGTGACCCGCAAATGGAAGGGGGAGCTTTCTTT CATSDPQMEGGAFF
TRBJ2-7 many . TRBV7-8 TGTGCCAGCAGCCGGGACGTAAAGTACGAGCAGTACTTC CASSRDVKYEQYF
TRBJ1-5 many . TRBV19 TGTGCCAGTAGGGAACTCAGCAATCAGCCCCAGCATTTT CASRELSNQPQHF
TRBJ2-4 many . TRBV7-9 TGTGCCAGCAGCGCTAGGGACACAAACATTCAGTACTTC CASSARDTNIQYF
TRBJ2-2 many TRBD2 TRBV6-5 TGTGCCAGCAGAAGGGACTACGCGAACACCGGGGAGCTGTTTTTT CASRRDYANTGELFF
TRBJ2-5 many . TRBV28 TGTGCCAGCACGAAGGGGGGATGGAGAGAGACCCAGTACTTC CASTKGGWRETQYF
TRBJ2-7 many . TRBV5-5 TGTGCCAGCAGCTTGAAACAGGACAGCTCCTACGAGCAGTACTTC CASSLKQDSSYEQYF
TRBJ2-2 many TRBD2 TRBV30 TGTGCCTATGATACAGCGGGGGTCCGGGAGCTGTTTTTT CAYDTAGVRELFF
TRBJ2-7 many TRBD1 TRBV4-1 TGCGCCAGCAGCCCCGGGACAGGGTTAGGAGAGCAGTACTTC CASSPGTGLGEQYF
TRBJ2-2 many . TRBV15 TGTGCCACCAGCAGAGATTCGGACGGGTACACCGGGGAGCTGTTTTTT CATSRDSDGYTGELFF
TRBJ1-3 many . TRBV13 TGTGCCAGCAGCTTAAAGTCCCGTGGAAACACCATATATTTT CASSLKSRGNTIYF
TRBJ1-1 many . TRBV25-1 TGTGCCAGCAGTGTTGGGGTGAACACTGAAGCTTTCTTT CASSVGVNTEAFF